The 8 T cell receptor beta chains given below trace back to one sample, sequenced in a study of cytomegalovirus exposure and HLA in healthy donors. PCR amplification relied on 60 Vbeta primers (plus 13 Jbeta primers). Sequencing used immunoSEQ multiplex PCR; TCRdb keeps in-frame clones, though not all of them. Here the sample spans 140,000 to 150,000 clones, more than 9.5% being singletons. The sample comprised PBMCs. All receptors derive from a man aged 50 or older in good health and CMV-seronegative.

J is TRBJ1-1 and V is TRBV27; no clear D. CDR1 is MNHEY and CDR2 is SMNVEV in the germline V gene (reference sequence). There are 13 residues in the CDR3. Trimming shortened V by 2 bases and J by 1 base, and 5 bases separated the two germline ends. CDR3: CASSLGRNTEAFF. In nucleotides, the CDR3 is TGTGCCAGCAGTTTAGGCAGGAACACTGAAGCTTTCTTT.

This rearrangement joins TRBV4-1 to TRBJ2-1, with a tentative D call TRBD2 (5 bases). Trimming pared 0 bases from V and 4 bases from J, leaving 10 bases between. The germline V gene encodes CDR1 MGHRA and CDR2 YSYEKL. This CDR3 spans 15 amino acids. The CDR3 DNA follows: TGCGCCAGCAGCCAAGAGCTAGCAGTTTACAATGAGCAGTTCTTC. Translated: CASSQELAVYNEQFF.

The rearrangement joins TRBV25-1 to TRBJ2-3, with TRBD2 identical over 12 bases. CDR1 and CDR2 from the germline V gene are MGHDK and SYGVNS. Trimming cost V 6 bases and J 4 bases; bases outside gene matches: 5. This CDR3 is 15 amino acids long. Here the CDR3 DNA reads TGTGCCAGCAGCGGACTAGCGGGAAGGGCAGATACGCAGTATTTT. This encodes CASSGLAGRADTQYF.

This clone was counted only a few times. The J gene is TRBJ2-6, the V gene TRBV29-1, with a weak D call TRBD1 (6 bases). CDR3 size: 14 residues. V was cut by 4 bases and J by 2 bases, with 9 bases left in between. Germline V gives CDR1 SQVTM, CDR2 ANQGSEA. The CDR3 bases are TGCAGCGTTGTAAGGGGGACTGGGGCCAACGTCCTGACTTTC. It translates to CSVVRGTGANVLTF. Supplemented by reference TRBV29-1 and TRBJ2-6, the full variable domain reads SAVISQKPSRDICQRGTSLTIQCQVDSQVTMMFWYRQQPGQSLTLIATANQGSEATYESGFVIDKFPISRPNLTFSTLTVSNMSPEDSSIYLCSVVRGTGANVLTFGAGSRLTVL.

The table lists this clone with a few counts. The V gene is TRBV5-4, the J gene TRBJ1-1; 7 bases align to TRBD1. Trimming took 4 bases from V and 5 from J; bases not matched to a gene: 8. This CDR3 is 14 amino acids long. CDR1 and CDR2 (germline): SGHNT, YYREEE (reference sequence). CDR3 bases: TGTGCCAGCAGCGACGACAGGGTCAGGACTGAAGCTTTCTTT. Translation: CASSDDRVRTEAFF.

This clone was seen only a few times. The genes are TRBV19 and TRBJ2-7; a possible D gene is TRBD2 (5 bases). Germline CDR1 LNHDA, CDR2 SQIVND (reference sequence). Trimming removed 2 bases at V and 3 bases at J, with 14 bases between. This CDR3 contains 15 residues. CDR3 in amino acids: CASSISRRKLYEQYF. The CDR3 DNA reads TGTGCCAGTAGTATATCCCGGAGGAAACTCTACGAGCAGTACTTC.

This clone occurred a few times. DNA of the CDR3: TGTGCCAGCAGCCAACAACCTAGCGGGGATACCGGGGAGCTGTTTTTT. This sequence encodes CASSQQPSGDTGELFF. The V call is TRBV5-6, the J call TRBJ2-2, with 9 bases that match TRBD2. Per the germline V gene, CDR1 is SGHDT and CDR2 is YYEEEE. There are 16 residues in the CDR3. The junction had 9 bases not matched to a gene; V was cut back by 4 bases and J by 5 bases.

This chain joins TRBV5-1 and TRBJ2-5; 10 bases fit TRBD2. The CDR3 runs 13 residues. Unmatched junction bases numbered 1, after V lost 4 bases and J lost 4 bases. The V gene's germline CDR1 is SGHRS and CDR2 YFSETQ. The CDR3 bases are TGCGCCAGCAGCGTAGCGGGGGGAGAGACCCAGTACTTC. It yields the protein CASSVAGGETQYF.